The 28 T cell receptor beta chains in this list originate from one sample, sequenced in a study of tumor-infiltrating lymphocytes in oesophageal squamous cell carcinoma. TCRdb re-analysed the PCR reads in MiXCR, keeping a single row per CDR3 protein. The sample yields around 3,700 distinct CDR3 sequences, 11% to 15% seen once. What was sequenced was esophageal tumor tissue. Receptor source: a male donor with esophageal squamous cell carcinoma.

In regard to this clonotype: A junction end diverges from the germline sequence, so it may reflect a read error. The chain carries TRBV7-9 and TRBJ2-1; D possibly corresponds to TRBD2 (6 bases). Germline assignment: CDR1 SEHNR and CDR2 FQNEAQ (reference sequence). CDR3 size: 9 residues. The CDR3 loop is CASSLAGTF. The CDR3 region has the DNA TGTGCCAGCAGCTTAGCGGGGACTTTC. Based on the CDR3 plus reference TRBV7-9 and TRBJ2-1, the full variable domain is DTGVSQNPRHKITKRGQNVTFRCDPISEHNRLYWYRQTLGQGPEFLTYFQNEAQLEKSRLLSDRFSAERPKGSFSTLEIQRTEQGDSAMYLCASSLAGTFGPGTRLTVL.

The V call is TRBV10-1, the J call TRBJ2-7, with 9 nucleotides matching TRBD2. The J segment lost 7 bases and the V segment lost 4 bases, leaving 14 bases of the junction unmatched. Germline CDR1 and CDR2: WNHNN and SYGVQD (reference sequence). This CDR3 has 16 amino acids. CDR3: CASSALAGSSYNEQYF. In DNA form, the CDR3 reads TGCGCCAGCAGTGCCCTAGCGGGGAGCTCCTACAATGAGCAGTACTTC.

This clonotype was picked up a small number of times. This may be a read error, as it is one base from a much larger clone. The rearrangement joins TRBV25-1 to TRBJ2-4, with TRBD2 matching over 8 bases. Germline V gene sequence: CDR1 MGHDK, CDR2 SYGVNS. The CDR3 is 12 residues long. The trim removed 2 bases at V and 13 bases at J, leaving 4 bases unmatched. The CDR3 nucleotides are TGTGCCAGCAGTGAAGGAGCGGGGGAGCAGTACTTC. Protein sequence: CASSEGAGEQYF.

In its sample, this clonotype was seen many times. J is TRBJ2-5 and V is TRBV19; 7 positions match TRBD1. Trimming at V came to 6 bases and at J to 2 bases, leaving 3 bases not matched to a gene. Per the germline V gene, CDR1 is LNHDA and CDR2 is SQIVND (reference sequence). CDR3 size: 13 residues. CDR3 in amino acids: CASRGTEQETQYF. The DNA of the CDR3 is TGTGCCAGTAGAGGGACAGAACAAGAGACCCAGTACTTC.

This clonotype is medium-sized in the sample. The V call is TRBV7-9, the J call TRBJ2-7, with 9 bases identical to TRBD1. This CDR3 is 15 amino acids long. After removal of 4 bases from V and 3 bases from J, the junction contained 7 bases not matched to a gene. Germline CDR1 SEHNR, CDR2 FQNEAQ (reference sequence). As DNA, the CDR3 is TGTGCCAGCAGCTCCGGGTGGGACAGGGTCTACGAGCAGTACTTC. It codes for CASSSGWDRVYEQYF.

This clonotype was detected many times. A single base separates this from a much larger clone, so it may be a read error. The CDR3 nucleotides are TGCGCCAGCAACTGGGGACGCAATGAGCAGTACTTC. The encoded protein is CASNWGRNEQYF. This chain links TRBV10-2 with TRBJ2-4; perhaps D is TRBD1 or TRBD2 (5 bases each). V was cut by 7 bases and J by 13 bases, with 17 bases left in between. This CDR3 has 12 amino acids. The germline CDR1 and CDR2 sequences are WSHSY and SAAADI.

Note on this clonotype: Since no conserved phenylalanine or tryptophan closes the CDR3, a read error is the likely cause. The DNA is left out, because the CDR3 cannot be placed on it with certainty; the CDR3 is given as TCRdb lists it. This chain uses TRBV7-2 with TRBJ2-6; the D call TRBD1 from the table was never checked on the DNA. Germline V lookup: CDR1 SGHTA, CDR2 FQGNSA. Termini included, the CDR3 measures 14 amino acids. The CDR3 here is CASSLHHNEQFFGA.

This clonotype was seen many times. V and J are TRBV11-2 and TRBJ2-7; 10 bases are shared with TRBD1. The germline gives CDR1 SGHAT, CDR2 FQNNGV. The CDR3 runs 13 residues. J lost 7 bases, V lost 10 bases, and 10 bases had no gene match. The CDR3 coding sequence is TGTGCCACTACCGGGACAGGGGATGGTGAGCAGTACTTC. It yields the protein CATTGTGDGEQYF.

This clonotype is classed as medium-sized. The chain employs TRBV7-9 and TRBJ2-1; 11 bases align to TRBD2. V gave up 5 bases and J gave up 15 bases; unmatched junction bases: 18. This CDR3 has 16 residues. The germline CDR1 and CDR2 sequences are SEHNR and FQNEAQ (reference sequence). CDR3 loop: CASSLPRLAGGDLRFF. The CDR3 bases are TGTGCCAGCAGCCTACCTCGTCTAGCGGGGGGCGATCTTCGGTTCTTC.

This clonotype is termed medium-sized (0.01 to 0.1%). This chain uses TRBV11-3 with TRBJ1-2; no reliable D call. From germline, CDR1 is SGHNT and CDR2 YENEEA. V shed 5 bases and J shed 6 bases, with 13 bases lying between them. The CDR3 is 13 amino acids. The CDR3 nucleotides are TGTGCCAGCAGCCTCTCCCATCGGAATGGCTACACCTTC. Amino acid sequence: CASSLSHRNGYTF.

This clonotype came up many times. The rearrangement joins TRBV4-1 to TRBJ2-6; D remains unclear. CDR1 and CDR2 from the germline V gene are MGHRA and YSYEKL. The CDR3 is 15 residues long. Deletions cut 3 bases from V and 2 bases from J, with 8 bases between. CDR3 region: CASSQEITGANVLTF. The DNA for the CDR3 is TGCGCCAGCAGCCAGGAGATCACTGGGGCCAACGTCCTGACTTTC.

This clonotype was found many times. This may come from a read error, since a much larger clone is one base off. The chain has TRBV12-3 or TRBV12-4 and TRBJ2-1; D uncertain. Judging by the DNA end, TRBJ2-7 fits better; the J call may be wrong. This CDR3 is built from 16 residues. CDR3 loop: CASSASTLSSYNEQYF. For the CDR3, the DNA is TGTGCCAGCAGTGCCTCGACCTTGAGCTCCTACAATGAGCAGTACTTC.

A few counts support this clonotype. The V call is TRBV28, the J call TRBJ2-2, with 8 bases identical to TRBD2. V was clipped by 10 bases and J by 0 bases; unmatched bases: 4. This CDR3 contains 14 residues. Germline CDR1 and CDR2: MDHEN and SYDVKM. The CDR3 spells CATPRGANTGELFF. The CDR3 bases are TGTGCCACCCCGCGGGGGGCGAACACCGGGGAGCTGTTTTTT.

This clonotype was detected many times. The rearrangement links TRBV24-1 to TRBJ2-4; D gene ambiguous. From germline, CDR1 is KGHDR and CDR2 SFDVKD. This CDR3 has 14 residues. V lost 12 bases to trimming and J lost 0 bases, with 14 bases between them. The CDR3, as DNA: TGTGCCTCCGACGGACCTTTAGCCAAAAACATTCAGTACTTC. Translation: CASDGPLAKNIQYF.

In its sample, this clonotype was seen once. The V call is TRBV3-1, the J call TRBJ1-4; TRBD1 agrees at 9 bases. CDR3 length equals 16 residues. The ends lost 4 bases at V and 5 bases at J; junction bases unmatched: 8. Germline V gene sequence: CDR1 LGHDT, CDR2 YNNKEL (reference sequence). CDR3 sequence: CASSLRQGVSNEKLFF. In DNA form, the CDR3 reads TGTGCCAGCAGCCTCAGACAGGGGGTATCGAATGAAAAACTGTTTTTT. The complete variable domain, with remaining parts taken from reference TRBV3-1 and TRBJ1-4, reads DTAVSQTPKYLVTQMGNDKSIKCEQNLGHDTMYWYKQDSKKFLKIMFSYNNKELIINETVPNRFSPKSPDKAHLNLHINSLELGDSAVYFCASSLRQGVSNEKLFFGSGTQLSVL.

There are a few counts of this clonotype. The CDR3 does not close with the conserved phenylalanine or tryptophan, likely indicating a read error. No DNA is shown, since the ends of the CDR3 on it are uncertain; the CDR3 is the one TCRdb lists. The rearrangement joins TRBV6-1 to TRBJ1-6. The CDR3 totals 8 residues, both ends included. Germline V gene data show CDR1 as MNHNS and CDR2 as SASEGT. The CDR3 spells CASSFWQR.

On this clonotype itself: A much more abundant neighbour one base away suggests this may be a read error. This CDR3 is missing its conserved last phenylalanine or tryptophan, likely due to a read error. It is unclear where the CDR3 begins or ends on the DNA, so no DNA is shown, and the CDR3 is as TCRdb lists it. V gene TRBV7-2 combines with J gene TRBJ2-7; the table's D gene call, TRBD1, was not cross checked with the DNA. Germline assignment: CDR1 SGHTA and CDR2 FQGNSA. Inclusive of both ends, the CDR3 amounts to 18 amino acids. The CDR3 loop is CASSLVQGTHNYGYTFGS.

The genes are TRBV6-4 and TRBJ2-5, with 7 bases aligning to TRBD2. Germline lookup yields CDR1 MRHNA and CDR2 SNTAGT. CDR3 length equals 12 residues. The junction had 9 bases not matched to a gene; V was cut back by 6 bases and J by 11 bases. The chain's CDR3 is CASRKRGDEQYF. The CDR3, as DNA: TGTGCCAGCAGAAAACGGGGGGATGAGCAGTACTTC.

The sample holds many counts of this clonotype. CDR3 in DNA: TGTGCCAGCAGCTTCCAAGGAGGATATTCTGGAAACACCATATATTTT. Translation: CASSFQGGYSGNTIYF. J is TRBJ1-3 and V is TRBV7-9; no definite D call. This CDR3 region has 16 residues. In germline, CDR1 is SEHNR, CDR2 FQNEAQ (reference sequence). Between the trimmed V and J ends, which lost 3 bases and 1 base, there was a span of 13 bases.

The table lists this clonotype with many counts. The rearrangement uses TRBV28 and TRBJ2-3; D gene uncertain. The V gene lost 4 bases and the J gene lost 3 bases, with 14 bases spanning the gap. The CDR3 length is 15 residues. CDR1 is MDHEN, CDR2 SYDVKM, per germline. The DNA for the CDR3 is TGTGCCAGCAGTTCTCCCCCCGAGTCAACAGATACGCAGTATTTT. It codes for CASSSPPESTDTQYF. Full variable domain (remainder filled in from reference TRBV28 and TRBJ2-3): DVKVTQSSRYLVKRTGEKVFLECVQDMDHENMFWYRQDPGLGLRLIYFSYDVKMKEKGDIPEGYSVSREKKERFSLILESASTNQTSMYLCASSSPPESTDTQYFGPGTRLTVL.

A few counts support this clonotype. This sequence joins TRBV27 and TRBJ1-5, with a possible D match to TRBD1 (5 bases). The CDR3 is 14 amino acids. The V and J ends lost 3 bases and 4 bases respectively, with 10 bases between them. Germline V gives CDR1 MNHEY, CDR2 SMNVEV (reference sequence). The CDR3 bases are TGTGCCAGCAGTTTCTGGGGCTCTAATCAGCCCCAGCATTTT. Its protein product is CASSFWGSNQPQHF.

In its sample, this clonotype was seen once. Lacking the conserved final phenylalanine or tryptophan, this CDR3 likely reflects a read error. The limits of the CDR3 on the DNA are not certain, so only TCRdb's listed CDR3 is given. The chain couples TRBV7-8 to TRBJ1-1. Germline V lookup: CDR1 SGHVS, CDR2 FQNEAQ. The CDR3 length equals 16 residues, ends included. CDR3 protein: CASSFPGSAYEQYFGA.

In its sample, this clonotype was seen many times. This clone may be a read error of a much larger clone one base away. The chain carries TRBV5-6 and TRBJ2-1; tentatively, D is TRBD2 (7 bases). There are 16 residues in the CDR3. In germline, CDR1 is SGHDT, CDR2 YYEEEE. V lost 4 bases and J lost 10, with 24 bases in between. CDR3 residues: CASSGLGGAFSYEQFF. The DNA for the CDR3 is TGTGCCAGCAGCGGCCTGGGGGGGGCGTTCTCCTACGAGCAGTTCTTC.

This clonotype is judged medium-sized (0.01 to 0.1%). The V and J genes are TRBV7-2 and TRBJ1-2; 9 bases agree with TRBD1. Germline V gene lookup returns CDR1 SGHTA and CDR2 FQGNSA. Trimming removed 1 base from V and 1 base from J; junction bases left unmatched: 4. The CDR3 has 16 residues. As DNA, the CDR3 is TGTGCCAGCAGCTTAGTACAGGGGGCTCATAACTATGGCTACACCTTC. Amino acids: CASSLVQGAHNYGYTF.

This clonotype appeared many times. J is TRBJ2-5 and V is TRBV6-1, with 8 bases fitting TRBD1. The end of the DNA is better explained by TRBJ2-7, so the J call may be wrong. This CDR3 has 16 amino acids. Germline CDR1 reads MNHNS; CDR2 reads SASEGT. CDR3 coding DNA: TGTGCCAGCAGTTCCAAACAACAGGGGGTCCTCTACGAGCAGTACTTC. This gives the protein CASSSKQQGVLYEQYF.

The rearrangement joins TRBV3-1 to TRBJ2-3; D might be TRBD2 (6 bases). The germline V gene has CDR1 LGHDT and CDR2 YNNKEL (reference sequence). The CDR3 runs 15 residues. V dropped 3 bases and J dropped 7 bases, with 17 bases sitting between them. The chain's CDR3 is CASSQGRGGLNTQYF. Written as DNA, the CDR3 is TGTGCCAGCAGCCAGGGGCGGGGCGGGTTAAATACGCAGTATTTT.

This clonotype showed up many times. The J gene is TRBJ2-6, the V gene TRBV19; possibly TRBD2 for D (7 bases). The V gene lost 8 bases and the J gene lost 0 bases, with 14 bases spanning the gap. Germline assignment: CDR1 LNHDA and CDR2 SQIVND (reference sequence). This CDR3 region has 16 residues. The CDR3 region is CASGGGSSSGANVLTF. CDR3 bases: TGTGCCAGTGGGGGGGGCAGCAGCTCTGGGGCCAACGTCCTGACTTTC.

Note on this clonotype: With a much larger clone just one base away, this may be a read error. The V call is TRBV27, the J call TRBJ2-5, with a weak D call TRBD1 (6 bases). Germline lookup yields CDR1 MNHEY and CDR2 SMNVEV (reference sequence). V lost 4 bases and J 11 bases, leaving 11 bases between the germline ends. The CDR3 loop spans 11 amino acids. CDR3 sequence (DNA): TGTGCCAGCAGTTGGGGGACAAAGCAGTACTTC. This sequence encodes CASSWGTKQYF.